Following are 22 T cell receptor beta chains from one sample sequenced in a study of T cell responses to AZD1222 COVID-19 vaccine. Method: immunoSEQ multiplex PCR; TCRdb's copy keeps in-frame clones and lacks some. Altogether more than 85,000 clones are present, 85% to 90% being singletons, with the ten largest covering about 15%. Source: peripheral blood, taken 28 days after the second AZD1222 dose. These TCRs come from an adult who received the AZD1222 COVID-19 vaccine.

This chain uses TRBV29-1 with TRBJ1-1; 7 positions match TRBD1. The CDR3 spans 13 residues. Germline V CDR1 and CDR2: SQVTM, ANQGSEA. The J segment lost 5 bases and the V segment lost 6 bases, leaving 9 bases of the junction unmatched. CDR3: CSVARQGMTEAFF. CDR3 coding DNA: TGCAGCGTCGCGAGACAGGGTATGACTGAAGCTTTCTTT.

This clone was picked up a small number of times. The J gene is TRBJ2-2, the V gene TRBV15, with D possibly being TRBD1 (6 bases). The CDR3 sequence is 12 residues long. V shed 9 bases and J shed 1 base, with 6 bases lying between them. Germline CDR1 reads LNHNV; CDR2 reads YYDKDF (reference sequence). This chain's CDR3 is CATQGNTGELFF. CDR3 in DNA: TGTGCCACACAGGGGAACACCGGGGAGCTGTTTTTT. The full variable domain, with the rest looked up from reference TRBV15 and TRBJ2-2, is DAMVIQNPRYQVTQFGKPVTLSCSQTLNHNVMYWYQQKSSQAPKLLFHYYDKDFNNEADTPDNFQSRRPNTSFCFLDIRSPGLGDTAMYLCATQGNTGELFFGEGSRLTVL.

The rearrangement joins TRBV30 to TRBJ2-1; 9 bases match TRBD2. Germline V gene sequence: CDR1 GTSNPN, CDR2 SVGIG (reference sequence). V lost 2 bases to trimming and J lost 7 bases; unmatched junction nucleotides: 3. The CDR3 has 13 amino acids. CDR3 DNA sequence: TGTGCCTGGAGTCCGACTAGCGGTAATGAGCAGTTCTTC. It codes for CAWSPTSGNEQFF.

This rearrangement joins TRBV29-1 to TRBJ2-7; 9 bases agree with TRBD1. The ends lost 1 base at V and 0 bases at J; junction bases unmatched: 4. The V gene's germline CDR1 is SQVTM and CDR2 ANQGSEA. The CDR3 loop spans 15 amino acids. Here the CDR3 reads CSVEVPGQGSYEQYF. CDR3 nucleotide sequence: TGCAGCGTTGAAGTCCCGGGACAGGGCTCCTACGAGCAGTACTTC.

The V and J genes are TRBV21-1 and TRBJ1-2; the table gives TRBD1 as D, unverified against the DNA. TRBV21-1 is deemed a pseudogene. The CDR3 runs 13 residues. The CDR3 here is CARTQGQYYGYTF. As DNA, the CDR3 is TGTGCCAGAACTCAGGGGCAGTACTATGGCTACACCTTC.

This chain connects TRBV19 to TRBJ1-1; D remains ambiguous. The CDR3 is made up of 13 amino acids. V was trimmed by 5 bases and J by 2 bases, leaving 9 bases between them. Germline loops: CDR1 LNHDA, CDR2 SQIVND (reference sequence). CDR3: CASSPSVNTEAFF. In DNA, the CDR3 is TGTGCCAGTAGTCCATCAGTAAACACTGAAGCTTTCTTT.

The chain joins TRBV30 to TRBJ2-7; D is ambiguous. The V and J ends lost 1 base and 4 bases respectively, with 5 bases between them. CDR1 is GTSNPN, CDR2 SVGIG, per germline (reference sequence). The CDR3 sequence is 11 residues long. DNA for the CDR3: TGTGCCTGGAGTGGGGGTTACGAGCAGTACTTC. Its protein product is CAWSGGYEQYF.

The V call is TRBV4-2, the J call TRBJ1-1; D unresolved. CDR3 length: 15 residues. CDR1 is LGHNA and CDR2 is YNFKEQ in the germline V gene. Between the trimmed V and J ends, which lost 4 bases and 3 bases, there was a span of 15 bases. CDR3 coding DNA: TGTGCCAGCAGCCCCCCCCGAGAGGCACACACTGAAGCTTTCTTT. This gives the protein CASSPPREAHTEAFF.

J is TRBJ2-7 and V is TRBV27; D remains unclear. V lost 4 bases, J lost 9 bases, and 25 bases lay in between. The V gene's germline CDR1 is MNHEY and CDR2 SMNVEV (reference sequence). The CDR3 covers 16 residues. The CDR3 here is CASSSRSTVARLGQYF. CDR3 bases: TGTGCCAGCAGTTCGAGATCGACGGTTGCGAGGCTAGGGCAGTACTTC.

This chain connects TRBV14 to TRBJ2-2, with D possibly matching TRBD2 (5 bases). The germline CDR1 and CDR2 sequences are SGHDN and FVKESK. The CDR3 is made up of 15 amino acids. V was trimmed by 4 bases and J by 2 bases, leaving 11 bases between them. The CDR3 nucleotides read TGTGCCAGCAGCCGGGCGGGCGTCAACACCGGGGAGCTGTTTTTT. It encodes CASSRAGVNTGELFF.

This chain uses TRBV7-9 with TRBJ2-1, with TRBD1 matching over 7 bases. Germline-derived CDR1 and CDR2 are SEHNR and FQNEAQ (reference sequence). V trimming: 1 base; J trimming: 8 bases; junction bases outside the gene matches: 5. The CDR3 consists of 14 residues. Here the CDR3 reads CASSLDQGVHEQFF. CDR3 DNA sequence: TGTGCCAGCAGCTTAGACCAGGGGGTCCATGAGCAGTTCTTC.

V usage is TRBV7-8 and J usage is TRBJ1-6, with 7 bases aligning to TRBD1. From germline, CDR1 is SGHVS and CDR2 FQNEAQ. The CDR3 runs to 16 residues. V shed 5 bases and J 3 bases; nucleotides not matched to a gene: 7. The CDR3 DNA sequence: TGTGCCAGCAGCGACAGAAGGGACAGCTATAATTCACCCCTCCACTTT. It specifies CASSDRRDSYNSPLHF.

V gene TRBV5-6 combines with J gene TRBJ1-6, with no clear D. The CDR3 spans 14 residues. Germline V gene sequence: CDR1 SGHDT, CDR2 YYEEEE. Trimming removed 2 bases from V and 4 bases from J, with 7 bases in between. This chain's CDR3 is CASSLKGYNSPLHF. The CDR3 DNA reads TGTGCCAGCAGCTTAAAGGGATATAATTCACCCCTCCACTTT. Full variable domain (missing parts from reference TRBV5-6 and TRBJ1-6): DAGVTQSPTHLIKTRGQQVTLRCSPKSGHDTVSWYQQALGQGPQFIFQYYEEEERQRGNFPDRFSGHQFPNYSSELNVNALLLGDSALYLCASSLKGYNSPLHFGNGTRLTVT.

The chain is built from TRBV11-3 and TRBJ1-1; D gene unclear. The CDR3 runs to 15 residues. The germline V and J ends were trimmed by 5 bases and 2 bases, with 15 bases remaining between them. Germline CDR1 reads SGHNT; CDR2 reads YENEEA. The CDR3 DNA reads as TGTGCCAGCAGCCGTCCGATGGGGTCTAACACTGAAGCTTTCTTT. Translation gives CASSRPMGSNTEAFF.

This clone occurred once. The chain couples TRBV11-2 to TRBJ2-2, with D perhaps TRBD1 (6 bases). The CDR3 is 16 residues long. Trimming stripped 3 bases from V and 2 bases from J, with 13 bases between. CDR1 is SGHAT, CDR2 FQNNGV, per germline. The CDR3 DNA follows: TGTGCCAGCAGCTTTCCTACAGGGACCAACACCGGGGAGCTGTTTTTT. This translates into CASSFPTGTNTGELFF.

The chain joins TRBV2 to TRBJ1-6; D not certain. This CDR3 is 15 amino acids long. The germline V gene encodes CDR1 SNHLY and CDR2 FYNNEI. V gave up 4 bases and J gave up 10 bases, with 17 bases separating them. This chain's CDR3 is CASSASRPSDSPLHF. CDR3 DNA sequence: TGTGCCAGCAGTGCAAGTCGCCCTTCCGACTCACCCCTCCACTTT.

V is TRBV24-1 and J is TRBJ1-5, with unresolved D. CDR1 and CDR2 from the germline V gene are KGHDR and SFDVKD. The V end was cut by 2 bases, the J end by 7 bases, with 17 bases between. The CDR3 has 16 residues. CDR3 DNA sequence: TGTGCCACCAGTGATTCCTCCCAAGATTCATGGCAGCCCCAGCATTTT. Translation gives CATSDSSQDSWQPQHF.

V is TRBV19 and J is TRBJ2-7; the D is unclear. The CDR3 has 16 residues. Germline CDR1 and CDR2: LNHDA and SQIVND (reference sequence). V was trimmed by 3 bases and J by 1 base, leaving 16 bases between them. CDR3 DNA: TGTGCCAGTAGTATCTACGACACCCAAGATTCCTACGAGCAGTACTTC. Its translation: CASSIYDTQDSYEQYF.

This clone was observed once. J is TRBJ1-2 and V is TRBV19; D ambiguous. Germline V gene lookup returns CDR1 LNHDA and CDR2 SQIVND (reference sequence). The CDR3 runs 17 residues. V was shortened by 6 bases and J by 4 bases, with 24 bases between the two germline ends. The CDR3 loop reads CASSRRTWAQPTYGYTF. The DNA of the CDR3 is TGTGCCAGTAGCAGGCGTACTTGGGCCCAGCCCACCTATGGCTACACCTTC.

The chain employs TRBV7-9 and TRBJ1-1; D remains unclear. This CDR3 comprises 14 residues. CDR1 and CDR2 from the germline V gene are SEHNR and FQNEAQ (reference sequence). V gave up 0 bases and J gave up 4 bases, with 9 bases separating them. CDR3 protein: CASSLAFVPTEAFF. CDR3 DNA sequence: TGTGCCAGCAGCTTAGCATTTGTACCCACTGAAGCTTTCTTT.

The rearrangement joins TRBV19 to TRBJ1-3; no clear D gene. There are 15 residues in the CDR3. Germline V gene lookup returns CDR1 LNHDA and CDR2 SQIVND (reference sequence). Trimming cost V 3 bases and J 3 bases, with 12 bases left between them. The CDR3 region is CASSIRHLDGNTIYF. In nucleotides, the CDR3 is TGTGCCAGTAGTATTAGGCACTTAGATGGAAACACCATATATTTT.

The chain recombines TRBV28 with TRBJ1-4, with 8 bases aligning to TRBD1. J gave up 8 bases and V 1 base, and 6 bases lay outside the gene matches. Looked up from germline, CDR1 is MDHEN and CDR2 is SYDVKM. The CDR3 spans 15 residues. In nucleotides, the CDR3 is TGTGCCAGCAGTTTATACCAGGGGGCAGGAGAAAAACTGTTTTTT. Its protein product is CASSLYQGAGEKLFF.